This T cell receptor (beta chain) was observed in a study of T cells in narcolepsy. Sequenced by immunoSEQ multiplex PCR; TCRdb stores in-frame clones only, minus some. This repertoire shows 30,000 to 45,000 clones, approximately 86% found once; its top ten account for roughly 1.6%. The CDR3 contains 16 residues. Germline values: CDR1 LNHDA, CDR2 SQIVND (reference sequence). V gave up 3 bases and J gave up 4 bases; unmatched junction bases: 5. General study findings and limits: Autoreactive HCRT-specific and TRIB2-specific clonotypes were marked in same-patient CSF-versus-blood CD4+ comparisons. No autoreactive T cell clone sequences appeared in some memory CD4+ repertoires.

Details on this clone: Its target is unknown.

V usage is TRBV19 and J usage is TRBJ2-1; TRBD2 matches at 11 bases. The source is a human donor with narcolepsy. The specimen sequenced was CD45RA- memory CD4+ T cells from PBMCs. The CDR3 DNA follows: TGTGCCAGTAGTATTAAGGCTAGCGGGGGGTACAATGAGCAGTTCTTC. This codes for CASSIKASGGYNEQFF.